This is a list of T cell receptor beta chains from one sample in a study of cytomegalovirus exposure and HLA in healthy donors. TCRdb's table, derived via immunoSEQ multiplex PCR, lists solely in-frame clones and lacks some. This sample has about 93,000 clones; roughly 80% occur once, and the top ten carry under 2.5%. The sample was PBMCs. The source is a boy aged 10-17 years in good health and CMV-seronegative. Each CDR3 is given with its conserved first and last residue. The D gene is left open where the match is weak. The size of a clone is reported for some rows only, either as once, few or many, or as a class for expanded clones.

abundance,d_gene,j_gene,v_gene,CDR3nt,CDR3aa
few,-,TRBJ1-1,TRBV19,TGTGCCAGTAGTCTCCGACAGACAGAAGCTTTCTTT,CASSLRQTEAFF
-,-,TRBJ1-6,TRBV4-3,TGCGCCAGCAGCCAAATAGAGGCAAGCTCACCCCTCCACTTT,CASSQIEASSPLHF
-,-,TRBJ1-2,TRBV30,TGTGCCTGGAGTTTCGGTGGACAGCCCTATGGCTACACCTTC,CAWSFGGQPYGYTF
once,-,TRBJ2-7,TRBV7-2,TGTGCCAGCAGCACCACCTCGAGCTCCTACGAGCAGTACTTC,CASSTTSSSYEQYF
-,-,TRBJ1-1,TRBV27,TGTGCCAGCAGTTATGTGTCAGGGAACACTGAAGCTTTCTTT,CASSYVSGNTEAFF
-,TRBD2,TRBJ2-1,TRBV5-1,TGCGCCAGCAGCCTGTACCGTTCGTTTGAGCGGGAGCGCCTCGGTGAGCAGTTCTTC,CASSLYRSFERERLGEQFF
-,-,TRBJ1-1,TRBV21-1,TGTGCCAGCAGCAAAAGGGACAGGGAGAACACTGAAGCTTTCTTT,CASSKRDRENTEAFF
-,-,TRBJ2-1,TRBV4-1,TGCGCCAGCAGCCAAGCGATAGCGATGAGCTCCTACAATGAGCAGTTCTTC,CASSQAIAMSSYNEQFF
-,TRBD1,TRBJ1-1,TRBV7-8,TGTGCCAGCAGCTCTATATCCCGACAGGGAATCACTGAAGCTTTCTTT,CASSSISRQGITEAFF
-,TRBD1,TRBJ2-7,TRBV15,TGTGCCACCAGCAGAGGACGGGACAGCTCCTACGAGCAGTACTTC,CATSRGRDSSYEQYF
once,-,TRBJ1-4,TRBV30,TGTGCCTGGAGTGGGACAGCTAATAATGAAAAACTGTTTTTT,CAWSGTANNEKLFF
-,-,TRBJ1-5,TRBV4-1,TGCGCCAGCAGCCCTCAGGGTTCTAGGGATCAGCCCCAGCATTTT,CASSPQGSRDQPQHF
-,-,TRBJ1-1,TRBV30,TGTGCCTGGAGTACTCAGGCGACCACTGAAGCTTTCTTT,CAWSTQATTEAFF
-,-,TRBJ2-2,TRBV5-1,TGCGCCAGCAGCTTGGAAGTGCTGAGGGTACGGACCGGGGAGCTGTTTTTT,CASSLEVLRVRTGELFF
-,TRBD1,TRBJ1-4,TRBV7-9,TGTGCCAGCCGACAGGGTGAGGGCCTCAATGAAAAACTGTTTTTT,CASRQGEGLNEKLFF
-,TRBD1,TRBJ2-5,TRBV7-8,TGTGCCAGCAGCTTATACCCATTATTACAGGGGGCGGAGGGAGAGACCCAGTACTTC,CASSLYPLLQGAEGETQYF
-,TRBD1,TRBJ2-1,TRBV28,TGTGCCAGCAGCCTCTCGGGACAGGGGATCGATGAGCAGTTCTTC,CASSLSGQGIDEQFF
-,TRBD1,TRBJ1-1,TRBV18,TGTGCCAGCTCACCCTCGCGACAGGGTGTAACTGAAGCTTTCTTT,CASSPSRQGVTEAFF
-,-,TRBJ1-1,TRBV5-1,TGCGCCAGCAGCTTGGCAGGCAGCACTGAAGCTTTCTTT,CASSLAGSTEAFF
-,TRBD1,TRBJ1-2,TRBV7-6,TGTGCCAGCAGCCCTAGTACGTGGACAGGCAATACATATGGCTACACCTTC,CASSPSTWTGNTYGYTF
-,-,TRBJ1-5,TRBV27,TGTGCCAGCAGTTTATCCCGGGATCAGCCCCAGCATTTT,CASSLSRDQPQHF
-,-,TRBJ1-1,TRBV6-5,TGTGCCAGCAAGACAGAACTTAACACTGAAGCTTTCTTT,CASKTELNTEAFF
-,TRBD1,TRBJ2-7,TRBV28,TGTGCCAGCAGTGGGGTTTGGGTGGGACAGAGAGTCTACGAGCAGTACTTC,CASSGVWVGQRVYEQYF
-,-,TRBJ1-1,TRBV10-3,TGTGCCATCAGTGAGTCGGCACCGAACACTGAAGCTTTCTTT,CAISESAPNTEAFF
-,TRBD2,TRBJ2-7,TRBV27,TGTGCCAGCAGTTCCCTTATGGCGGGAGCCTACGAGCAGTACTTC,CASSSLMAGAYEQYF
-,-,TRBJ1-6,TRBV5-1,TGCGCCAGCAGCGTACAGGGTGAGAATTCACCCCTCCACTTT,CASSVQGENSPLHF
-,-,TRBJ2-1,TRBV14,TGTGCCAGCAGCATCGGACACCTCTACAATGAGCAGTTCTTC,CASSIGHLYNEQFF
-,TRBD1,TRBJ2-1,TRBV2,TGTGCCAGCAGTGAAGCCGGACAGGGGCTATACAATGAGCAGTTCTTC,CASSEAGQGLYNEQFF
-,TRBD1,TRBJ1-2,TRBV6-1,TGTGCCAGCAGTGCCTCCGGGACAGGGGGCGGCTACACCTTC,CASSASGTGGGYTF
-,TRBD2,TRBJ2-3,TRBV7-9,TGTGCCAGCAGCTCTAGCGGGGGGGCGGGAGATACGCAGTATTTT,CASSSSGGAGDTQYF
-,TRBD1,TRBJ1-6,TRBV6-1,TGTGCCAGCAGTGTCCGGGACAGGGGGTTTAGCTCCTATAATTCACCCCTCCACTTT,CASSVRDRGFSSYNSPLHF
-,-,TRBJ2-3,TRBV4-3,TGCGCCAGCAGCCAAGATAGAGGGCTCGGCACAGATACGCAGTATTTT,CASSQDRGLGTDTQYF
-,-,TRBJ2-1,TRBV14,TGTGCCAGCAGCCAAGATACAGTTTACAATGAGCAGTTCTTC,CASSQDTVYNEQFF
-,-,TRBJ2-7,TRBV7-3,TGTGCCAGCAGCCGCCGCGACAACTCCTACGAGCAGTACTTC,CASSRRDNSYEQYF
-,-,TRBJ1-5,TRBV28,TGTGCCAGCAGTCGAAATTGGGGAGGCCAGCCCCAGCATTTT,CASSRNWGGQPQHF
-,-,TRBJ2-7,TRBV7-2,TGTGCCAGCAGTCATGGGGTGGGGGCGACAGAGCAGTACTTC,CASSHGVGATEQYF
-,-,TRBJ1-5,TRBV28,TGTGCCAGCAGTTCCAGGGGTCAGGGCAATCAGCCCCAGCATTTT,CASSSRGQGNQPQHF
-,TRBD1,TRBJ2-2,TRBV10-3,TGTGCCATCAGTGAGAGGTCAGGGGGCCACGGGGAGCTGTTTTTT,CAISERSGGHGELFF
-,-,TRBJ2-5,TRBV6-1,TGTGCCAGCAGTGAAAAGCGAAAAGGGACCCAGTACTTC,CASSEKRKGTQYF
few,TRBD2,TRBJ2-7,TRBV28,TGTGCCAGCAGTGGTGGGACTAGCGGGACCTACGAGCAGTACTTC,CASSGGTSGTYEQYF
-,TRBD1,TRBJ2-1,TRBV11-3,TGTGCCAGCAGCTGGACCGGGACAGGGTCGTACAATGAGCAGTTCTTC,CASSWTGTGSYNEQFF
-,TRBD1,TRBJ1-6,TRBV15,TGTGCCACCAGCAGAGACCGGGACAGTGGGGGTTCACCCCTCCACTTT,CATSRDRDSGGSPLHF
-,-,TRBJ2-7,TRBV5-4,TGTGCCAGCAGCTTGTTCCGGCGGGTCGAGCAGTACTTC,CASSLFRRVEQYF
-,TRBD1,TRBJ1-2,TRBV27,TGTGCCAGCAGTTCCCTCAACAGGGGCTTCGGCTACACCTTC,CASSSLNRGFGYTF
-,TRBD2,TRBJ2-3,TRBV27,TGTGCCACCAAAAGCGGGAGGGGAGGGGATACGCAGTATTTT,CATKSGRGGDTQYF